This T cell receptor (beta chain) derives from a study of blood T cell repertoires in COVID-19. About the study: Acute and convalescent COVID-19 samples came from the United States, Italy and Spain. PBMCs, B-cell-depleted T cells, or T cells provided the cDNA or gDNA that made up the material.

Study processing details: Scientists estimated how many nucleated cells there were by amplifying reference gene primers. Sequencing was performed with immunoSEQ multiplex PCR; in TCRdb, only in-frame clones are kept and a portion is missing. For V, J and clone size, that table is used; D and trimming come from the DNA. Among roughly 34,000 clones listed, 75% were seen once. The TCR comes from a man of 80 years or more with active or convalescent COVID-19. Sequencing was carried out using peripheral blood.

The CDR3 spells CASSRGSGIYNEQFF. For the CDR3, the DNA is TGTGCCAGCAGCCGAGGGAGCGGCATCTACAATGAGCAGTTCTTC. The J gene is TRBJ2-1, the V gene TRBV7-9; maybe TRBD2 (5 bases). CDR3 size: 15 residues. Germline V lookup: CDR1 SEHNR, CDR2 FQNEAQ (reference sequence). V was shortened by 5 bases and J by 3 bases, with 14 bases between the two germline ends.